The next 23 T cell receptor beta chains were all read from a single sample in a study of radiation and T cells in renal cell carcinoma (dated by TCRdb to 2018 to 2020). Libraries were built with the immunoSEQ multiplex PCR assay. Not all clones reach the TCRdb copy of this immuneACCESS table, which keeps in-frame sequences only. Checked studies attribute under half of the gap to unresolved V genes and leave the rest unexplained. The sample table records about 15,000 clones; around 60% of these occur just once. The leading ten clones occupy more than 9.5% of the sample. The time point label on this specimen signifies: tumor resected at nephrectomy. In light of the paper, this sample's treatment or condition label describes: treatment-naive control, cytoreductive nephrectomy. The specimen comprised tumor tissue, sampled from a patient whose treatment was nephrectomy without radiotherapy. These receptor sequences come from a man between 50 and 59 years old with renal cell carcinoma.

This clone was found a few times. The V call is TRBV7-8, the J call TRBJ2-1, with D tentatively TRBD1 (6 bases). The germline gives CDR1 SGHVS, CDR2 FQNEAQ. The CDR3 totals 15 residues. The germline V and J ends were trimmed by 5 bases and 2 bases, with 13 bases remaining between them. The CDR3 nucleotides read TGTGCCAGCAGCATTTTCGAGGGGGCCTACAATGAGCAGTTCTTC. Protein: CASSIFEGAYNEQFF.

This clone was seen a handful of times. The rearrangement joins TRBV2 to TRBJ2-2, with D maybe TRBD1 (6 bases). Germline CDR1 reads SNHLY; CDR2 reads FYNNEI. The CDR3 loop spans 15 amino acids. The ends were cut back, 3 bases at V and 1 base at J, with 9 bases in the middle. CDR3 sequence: CASSERGWNTGELFF. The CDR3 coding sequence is TGTGCCAGCAGTGAGAGGGGGTGGAACACCGGGGAGCTGTTTTTT.

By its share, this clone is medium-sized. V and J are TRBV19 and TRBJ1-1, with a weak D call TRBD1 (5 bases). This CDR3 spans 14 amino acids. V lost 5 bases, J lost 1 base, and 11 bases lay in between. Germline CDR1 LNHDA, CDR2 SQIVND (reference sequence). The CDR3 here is CASSETAGNTEAFF. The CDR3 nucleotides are TGTGCCAGTAGTGAGACAGCGGGGAACACTGAAGCTTTCTTT.

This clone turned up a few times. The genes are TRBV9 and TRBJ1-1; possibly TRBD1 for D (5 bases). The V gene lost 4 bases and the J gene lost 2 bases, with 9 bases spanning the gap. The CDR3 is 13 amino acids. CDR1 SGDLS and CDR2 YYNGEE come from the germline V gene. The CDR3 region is CASSTGANTEAFF. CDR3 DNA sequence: TGTGCCAGCAGCACCGGGGCTAACACTGAAGCTTTCTTT.

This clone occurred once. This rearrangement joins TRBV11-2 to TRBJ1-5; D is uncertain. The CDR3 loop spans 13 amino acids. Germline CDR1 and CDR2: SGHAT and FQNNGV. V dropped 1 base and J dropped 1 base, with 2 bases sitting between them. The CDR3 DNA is TGTGCCAGCAGCTTAGGGAGCAATCAGCCCCAGCATTTT. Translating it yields CASSLGSNQPQHF. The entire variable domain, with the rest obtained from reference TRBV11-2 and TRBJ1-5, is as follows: EAGVAQSPRYKIIEKRQSVAFWCNPISGHATLYWYQQILGQGPKLLIQFQNNGVVDDSQLPKDRFSAERLKGVDSTLKIQPAKLEDSAVYLCASSLGSNQPQHFGDGTRLSIL.

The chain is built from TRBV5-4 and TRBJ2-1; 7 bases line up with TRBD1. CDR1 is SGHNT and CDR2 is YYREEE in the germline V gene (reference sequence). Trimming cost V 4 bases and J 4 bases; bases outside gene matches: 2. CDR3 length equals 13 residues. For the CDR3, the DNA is TGTGCCAGCAGCGAACAGGGGTACAATGAGCAGTTCTTC. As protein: CASSEQGYNEQFF.

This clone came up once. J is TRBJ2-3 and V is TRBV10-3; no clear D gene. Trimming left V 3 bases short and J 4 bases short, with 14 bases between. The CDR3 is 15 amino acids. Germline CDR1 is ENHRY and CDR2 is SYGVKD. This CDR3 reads CAISDYVRGADTQYF. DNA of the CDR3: TGTGCCATCAGTGACTATGTCCGAGGCGCAGATACGCAGTATTTT.

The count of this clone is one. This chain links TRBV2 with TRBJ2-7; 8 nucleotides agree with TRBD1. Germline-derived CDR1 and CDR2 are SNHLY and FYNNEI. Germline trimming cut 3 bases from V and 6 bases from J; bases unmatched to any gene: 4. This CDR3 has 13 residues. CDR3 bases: TGTGCCAGCAGTGAGGAGACAGGGGCCGAGCAGTACTTC. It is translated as CASSEETGAEQYF.

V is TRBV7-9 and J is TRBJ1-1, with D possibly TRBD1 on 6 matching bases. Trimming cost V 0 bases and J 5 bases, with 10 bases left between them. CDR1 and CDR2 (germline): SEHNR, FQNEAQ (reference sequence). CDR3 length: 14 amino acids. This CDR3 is CASSLAIRGTEAFF. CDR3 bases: TGTGCCAGCAGCTTAGCGATCAGGGGTACTGAAGCTTTCTTT.

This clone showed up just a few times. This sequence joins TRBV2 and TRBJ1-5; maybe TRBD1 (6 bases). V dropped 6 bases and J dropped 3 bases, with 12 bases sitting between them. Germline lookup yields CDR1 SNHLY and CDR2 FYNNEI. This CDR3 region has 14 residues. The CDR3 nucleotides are TGTGCCAGCAGACACAGGGTTACCAATCAGCCCCAGCATTTT. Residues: CASRHRVTNQPQHF.

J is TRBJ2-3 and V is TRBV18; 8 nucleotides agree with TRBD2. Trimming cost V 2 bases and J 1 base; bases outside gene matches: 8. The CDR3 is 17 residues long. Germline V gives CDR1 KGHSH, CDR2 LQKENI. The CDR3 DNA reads TGTGCCAGCTCACCAGGTGTTAGAGCGGGAGGCACAGATACGCAGTATTTT. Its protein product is CASSPGVRAGGTDTQYF.

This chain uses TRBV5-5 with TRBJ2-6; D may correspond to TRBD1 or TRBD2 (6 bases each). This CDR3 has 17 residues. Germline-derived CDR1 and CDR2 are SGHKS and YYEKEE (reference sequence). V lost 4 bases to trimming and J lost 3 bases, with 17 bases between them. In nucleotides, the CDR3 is TGTGCCAGCAGCCGGGGGCAAAATCATGGTGGGGCCAACGTCCTGACTTTC. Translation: CASSRGQNHGGANVLTF.

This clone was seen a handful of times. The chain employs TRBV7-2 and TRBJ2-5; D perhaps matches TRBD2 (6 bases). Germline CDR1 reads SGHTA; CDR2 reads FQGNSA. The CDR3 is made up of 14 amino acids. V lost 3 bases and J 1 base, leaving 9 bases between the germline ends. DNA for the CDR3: TGTGCCAGCAGCTTGGATAGCGGCCAAGAGACCCAGTACTTC. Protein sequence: CASSLDSGQETQYF.

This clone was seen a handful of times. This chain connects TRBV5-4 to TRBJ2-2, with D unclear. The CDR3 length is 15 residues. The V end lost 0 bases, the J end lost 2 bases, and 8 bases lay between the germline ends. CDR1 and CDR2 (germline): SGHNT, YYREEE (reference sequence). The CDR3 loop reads CASSLELRNTGELFF. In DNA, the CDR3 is TGTGCCAGCAGCTTGGAACTAAGAAACACCGGGGAGCTGTTTTTT.

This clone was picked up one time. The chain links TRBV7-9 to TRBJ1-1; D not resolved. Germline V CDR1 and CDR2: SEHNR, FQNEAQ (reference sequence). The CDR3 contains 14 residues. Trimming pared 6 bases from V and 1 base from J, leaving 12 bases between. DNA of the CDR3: TGTGCCAGCAGTTCACCAGATTGGAACACTGAAGCTTTCTTT. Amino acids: CASSSPDWNTEAFF.

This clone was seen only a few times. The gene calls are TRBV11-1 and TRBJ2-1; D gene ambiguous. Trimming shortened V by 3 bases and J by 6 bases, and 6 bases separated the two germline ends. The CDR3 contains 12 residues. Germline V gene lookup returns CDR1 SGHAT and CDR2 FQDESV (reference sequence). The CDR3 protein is CASSLRSNEQFF. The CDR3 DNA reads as TGTGCCAGCAGCTTGAGGTCCAATGAGCAGTTCTTC.

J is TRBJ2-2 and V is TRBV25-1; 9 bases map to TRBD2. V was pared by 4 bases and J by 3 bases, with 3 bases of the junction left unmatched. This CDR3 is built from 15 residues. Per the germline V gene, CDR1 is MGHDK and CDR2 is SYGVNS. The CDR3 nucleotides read TGTGCCAGCAGTGCGACTAGCGGTTACACCGGGGAGCTGTTTTTT. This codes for CASSATSGYTGELFF.

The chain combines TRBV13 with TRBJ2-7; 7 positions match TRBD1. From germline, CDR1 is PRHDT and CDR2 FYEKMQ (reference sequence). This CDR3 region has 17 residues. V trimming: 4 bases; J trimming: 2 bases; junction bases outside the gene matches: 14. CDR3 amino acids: CASSSTLTGTATYEQYF. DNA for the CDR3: TGTGCCAGCAGCTCCACCCTGACCGGGACAGCGACCTACGAGCAGTACTTC. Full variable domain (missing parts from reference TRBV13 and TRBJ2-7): AAGVIQSPRHLIKEKRETATLKCYPIPRHDTVYWYQQGPGQDPQFLISFYEKMQSDKGSIPDRFSAQQFSDYHSELNMSSLELGDSALYFCASSSTLTGTATYEQYFGPGTRLTVT.

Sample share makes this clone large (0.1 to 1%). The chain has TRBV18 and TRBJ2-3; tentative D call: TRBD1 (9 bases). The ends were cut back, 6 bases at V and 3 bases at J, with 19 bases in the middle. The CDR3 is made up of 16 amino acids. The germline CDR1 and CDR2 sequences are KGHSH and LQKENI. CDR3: CASSLSGTGFTDTQYF. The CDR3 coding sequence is TGTGCCAGCTCCCTTAGCGGGACAGGGTTTACAGATACGCAGTATTTT.

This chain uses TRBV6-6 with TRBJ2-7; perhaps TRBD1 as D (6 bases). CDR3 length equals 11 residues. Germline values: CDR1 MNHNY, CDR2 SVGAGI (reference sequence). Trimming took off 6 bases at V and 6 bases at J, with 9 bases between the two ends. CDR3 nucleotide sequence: TGTGCCAGCAGACAGGGCGCCGAGCAGTACTTC. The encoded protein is CASRQGAEQYF.

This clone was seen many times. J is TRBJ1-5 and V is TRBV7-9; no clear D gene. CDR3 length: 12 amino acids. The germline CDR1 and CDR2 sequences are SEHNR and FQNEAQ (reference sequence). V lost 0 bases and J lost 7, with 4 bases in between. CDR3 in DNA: TGTGCCAGCAGCTTAGCAGGGCAGCCCCAGCATTTT. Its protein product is CASSLAGQPQHF.

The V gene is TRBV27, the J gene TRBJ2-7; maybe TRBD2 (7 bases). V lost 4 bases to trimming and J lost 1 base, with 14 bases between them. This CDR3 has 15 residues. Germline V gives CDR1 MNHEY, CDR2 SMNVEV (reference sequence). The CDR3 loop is CASSYRGAGSYEQYF. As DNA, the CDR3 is TGTGCCAGCAGTTATCGGGGGGCAGGTTCCTACGAGCAGTACTTC.

The CDR3 region is CASSQEGTRSPAQYF. In DNA form, the CDR3 reads TGCGCCAGCAGCCAAGAGGGAACACGCTCCCCGGCGCAGTACTTC. The V and J genes are TRBV4-1 and TRBJ2-7; D unclear. The CDR3 spans 15 residues. Per germline, CDR1 MGHRA and CDR2 YSYEKL. Trimming shortened V by 0 bases and J by 9 bases, and 18 bases separated the two germline ends.